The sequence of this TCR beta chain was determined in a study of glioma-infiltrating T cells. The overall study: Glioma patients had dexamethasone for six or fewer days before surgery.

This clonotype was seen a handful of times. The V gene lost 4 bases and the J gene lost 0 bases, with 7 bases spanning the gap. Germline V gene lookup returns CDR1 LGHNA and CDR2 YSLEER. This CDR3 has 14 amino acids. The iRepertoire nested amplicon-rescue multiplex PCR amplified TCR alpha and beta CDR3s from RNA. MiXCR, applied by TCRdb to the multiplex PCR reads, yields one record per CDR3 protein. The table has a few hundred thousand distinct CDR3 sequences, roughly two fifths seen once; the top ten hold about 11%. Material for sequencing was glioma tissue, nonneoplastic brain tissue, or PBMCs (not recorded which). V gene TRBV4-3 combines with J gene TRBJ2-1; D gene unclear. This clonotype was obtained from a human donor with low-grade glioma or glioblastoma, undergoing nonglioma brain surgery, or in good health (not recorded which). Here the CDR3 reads CASSLQFSYNEQFF. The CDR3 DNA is TGCGCCAGCAGCCTTCAGTTCTCCTACAATGAGCAGTTCTTC.